Reported below is one T cell receptor beta chain. The antigen is unknown. The sample is drawn from a study of cytomegalovirus exposure and HLA in healthy donors. Study-level points and caveats: Later analysis suggested most CMV-associated TCR beta chains were HLA-restricted. Analysis performed later showed TCR beta chains linked to HLA being more clonally expanded than equally common others. Per a later analysis, 15,000 to 20,000 TCR beta sequences showed association with HLA alleles at 0.05 false discovery rate. Most of the TCR beta V segments (in an earlier analysis) were productive either about 87% or about 30% of the time.

Germline V gene data show CDR1 as SGHDT and CDR2 as YYEEEE. V was shortened by 2 bases and J by 3 bases, with 12 bases between the two germline ends. The CDR3 runs 14 residues. A multiplex PCR was run with 60 Vbeta primers and 13 Jbeta primers. Produced via immunoSEQ multiplex PCR; TCRdb's table is partial and in-frame only. The table has under 200,000 clones, 65% to 80% seen once. The sequenced material came from PBMCs. This receptor was taken from a woman between 40 and 50 years old in good health and CMV-seronegative. The V and J genes are TRBV5-6 and TRBJ2-7; perhaps TRBD1 as D (6 bases). CDR3 nucleotide sequence: TGTGCCAGCAGCTTCGGGACACTGAACTACGAGCAGTACTTC. This translates into CASSFGTLNYEQYF.